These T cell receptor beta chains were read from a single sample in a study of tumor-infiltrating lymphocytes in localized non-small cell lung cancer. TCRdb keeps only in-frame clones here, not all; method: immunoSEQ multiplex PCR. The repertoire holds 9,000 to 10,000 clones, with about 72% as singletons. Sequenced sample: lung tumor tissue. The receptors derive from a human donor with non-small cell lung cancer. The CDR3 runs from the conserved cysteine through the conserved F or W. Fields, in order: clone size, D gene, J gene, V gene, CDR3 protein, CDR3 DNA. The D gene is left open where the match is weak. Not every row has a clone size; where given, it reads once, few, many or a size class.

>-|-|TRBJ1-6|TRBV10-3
CAISVQGANSPLHF
TGTGCCATCAGTGTGCAAGGGGCTAATTCACCCCTCCACTTT
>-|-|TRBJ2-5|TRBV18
CASSRGQEETQYF
TGTGCCAGCTCACGGGGGCAAGAGGAGACCCAGTACTTC
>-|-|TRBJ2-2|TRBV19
CASSGQSNTGELFF
TGTGCCAGCTCGGGGCAGTCGAACACCGGGGAGCTGTTTTTT
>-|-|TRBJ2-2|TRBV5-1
CASSQRDTGELFF
TGCGCCAGCAGCCAACGGGACACCGGGGAGCTGTTTTTT
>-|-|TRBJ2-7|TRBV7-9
CASSLPGLSRTSEQYF
TGTGCCAGCAGCCTCCCGGGTCTCTCCCGAACCTCCGAGCAGTACTTC
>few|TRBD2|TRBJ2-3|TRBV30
CAWRTGRLAGGKDTQYF
TGTGCCTGGAGGACCGGCCGACTAGCGGGGGGCAAGGATACGCAGTATTTT
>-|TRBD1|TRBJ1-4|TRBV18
CASSPPRTGATNEKLFF
TGTGCCAGCTCACCACCTCGGACAGGGGCAACTAATGAAAAACTGTTTTTT
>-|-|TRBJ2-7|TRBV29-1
CSVEGFRDTVSYEQYF
TGCAGCGTTGAAGGGTTCAGGGACACCGTCTCCTACGAGCAGTACTTC
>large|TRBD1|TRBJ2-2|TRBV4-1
CASTRHGGQGGTGELFF
TGCGCCAGCACCCGTCATGGGGGACAGGGGGGCACCGGGGAGCTGTTTTTT
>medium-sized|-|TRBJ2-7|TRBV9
CASSVEWSPDYEQYF
TGTGCCAGCAGCGTAGAATGGAGCCCAGACTACGAGCAGTACTTC
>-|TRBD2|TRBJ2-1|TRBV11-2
CASSLDASGGIEQFF
TGTGCCAGCAGCTTAGACGCTAGCGGGGGGATTGAGCAGTTCTTC
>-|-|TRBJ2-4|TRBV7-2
CASSQRGSKNIQYF
TGTGCCAGCAGCCAACGGGGCAGTAAAAACATTCAGTACTTC
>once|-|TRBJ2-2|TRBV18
CASSPLASTGELFF
TGTGCCAGCTCACCACTGGCGTCCACCGGGGAGCTGTTTTTT
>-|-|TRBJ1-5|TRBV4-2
CASSQVGQLDQPQHF
TGTGCCAGCAGCCAAGTAGGACAGTTGGATCAGCCCCAGCATTTT
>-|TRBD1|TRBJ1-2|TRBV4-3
CASSLSGGGYGYTF
TGCGCCAGCAGCCTTTCAGGGGGCGGCTATGGCTACACCTTC
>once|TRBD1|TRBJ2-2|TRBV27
CASSLWGQVGAGELFF
TGTGCCAGCAGTTTATGGGGACAGGTGGGGGCCGGGGAGCTGTTTTTT
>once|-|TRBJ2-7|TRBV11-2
CASSLGDSFEQYF
TGTGCCAGCAGCTTAGGTGACAGCTTCGAGCAGTACTTC
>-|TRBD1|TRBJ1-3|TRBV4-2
CASSQEGSDRGLVYGSGNTIYF
TGTGCCAGCAGCCAAGAGGGTAGCGACAGGGGGCTAGTATATGGCTCTGGAAACACCATATATTTT
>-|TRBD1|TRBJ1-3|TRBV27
CASSATGGKGNTIYF
TGTGCCAGCAGTGCGACAGGGGGCAAGGGAAACACCATATATTTT
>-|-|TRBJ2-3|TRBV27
CASSLFSDTDTQYF
TGTGCCAGCAGCCTCTTCTCTGACACAGATACGCAGTATTTT
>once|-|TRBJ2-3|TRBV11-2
CASSQGSQGVDTQYF
TGTGCCAGCAGCCAGGGGTCCCAGGGAGTGGATACGCAGTATTTT
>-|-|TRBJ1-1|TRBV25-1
CATRANTEAFF
TGTGCCACCCGGGCCAACACTGAAGCTTTCTTT
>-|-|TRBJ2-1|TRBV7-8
CASRNKDLSYNEQFF
TGTGCCAGCAGAAATAAGGACTTATCCTACAATGAGCAGTTCTTC
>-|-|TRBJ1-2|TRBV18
CASSHGQNPNYGYTF
TGTGCCAGCTCACACGGACAGAACCCTAACTATGGCTACACCTTC
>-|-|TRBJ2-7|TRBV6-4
CASSEGSSYEQYF
TGTGCTAGCAGTGAAGGGAGCTCCTACGAGCAGTACTTC
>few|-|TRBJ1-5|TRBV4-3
CASSPWGKEPQHF
TGCGCCAGCAGCCCTTGGGGAAAAGAGCCCCAGCATTTT
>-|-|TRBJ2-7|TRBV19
CASRNRAGDYEQYF
TGTGCCAGTAGGAACAGGGCAGGGGACTACGAGCAGTACTTC
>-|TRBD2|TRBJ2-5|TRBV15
CATSRPGLAGGPRQETQYF
TGTGCCACCAGCAGACCGGGACTAGCGGGAGGGCCGCGCCAAGAGACCCAGTACTTC
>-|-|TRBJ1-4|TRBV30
CAWGQINEKLFF
TGTGCCTGGGGACAGATTAATGAAAAACTGTTTTTT
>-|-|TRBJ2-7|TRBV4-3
CASSPKLTGPPYEQYF
TGCGCCAGCAGCCCCAAACTTACAGGCCCCCCCTACGAGCAGTACTTC
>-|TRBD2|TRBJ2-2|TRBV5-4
CASSPPSGRMTGELFF
TGTGCCAGCAGCCCGCCTAGCGGGAGAATGACCGGGGAGCTGTTTTTT
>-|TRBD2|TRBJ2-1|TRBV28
CAIPRTSGSTEQFF
TGTGCCATTCCCCGGACTAGCGGGAGCACTGAGCAGTTCTTC
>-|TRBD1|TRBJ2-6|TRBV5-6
CASSLETGRALRANVLTF
TGTGCCAGCAGCTTGGAGACAGGGCGGGCCTTAAGGGCCAACGTCCTGACTTTC
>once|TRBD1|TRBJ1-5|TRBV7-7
CASSSRDRVFGQPQHF
TGTGCTAGCAGCTCTCGGGACAGGGTCTTCGGTCAGCCCCAGCATTTT
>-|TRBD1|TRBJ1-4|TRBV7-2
CASSDRGQGEKLFF
TGTGCCAGCAGTGACAGGGGGCAGGGTGAAAAACTGTTTTTT
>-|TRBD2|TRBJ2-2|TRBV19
CASSIEGGTGELFF
TGTGCCAGTAGTATTGAGGGAGGGACCGGGGAGCTGTTTTTT
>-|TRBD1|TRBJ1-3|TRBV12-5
CASVRQGSSGNTIYF
TGTGCTAGTGTTCGACAGGGAAGCTCTGGAAACACCATATATTTT
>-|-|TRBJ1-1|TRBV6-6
CASSYPAAFF
TGTGCCAGCAGTTACCCGGCAGCTTTCTTT
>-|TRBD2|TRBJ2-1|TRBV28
CASRLAGDSYNEQFF
TGTGCCAGCAGACTAGCGGGAGATTCGTACAATGAGCAGTTCTTC
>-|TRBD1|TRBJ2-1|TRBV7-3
CASSLMTGAYNEQFF
TGTGCCAGCAGCTTAATGACAGGGGCCTACAATGAGCAGTTCTTC
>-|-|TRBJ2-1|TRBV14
CASSQDTRLGRNEQFF
TGTGCCAGCAGCCAAGATACAAGACTAGGGAGAAATGAGCAGTTCTTC
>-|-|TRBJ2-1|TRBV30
CAWSVYPGEQFF
TGTGCCTGGAGTGTTTATCCCGGGGAGCAGTTCTTC
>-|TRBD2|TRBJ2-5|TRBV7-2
CASSETSVETQYF
TGTGCCAGCAGCGAGACTAGCGTGGAGACCCAGTACTTC
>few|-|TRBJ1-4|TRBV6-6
CASHTFDTPGEKLFF
TGTGCCAGCCATACTTTCGACACCCCCGGTGAAAAACTGTTTTTT
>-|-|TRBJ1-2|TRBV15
CATSTQEPNYGYTF
TGTGCCACCAGCACCCAGGAGCCTAACTATGGCTACACCTTC
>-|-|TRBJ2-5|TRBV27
CASSPRLGTRVKETQYF
TGTGCCAGCAGTCCCAGGTTGGGGACGCGGGTAAAAGAGACCCAGTACTTC
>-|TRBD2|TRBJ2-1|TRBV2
CASSEVLYRAGGSYNEQFF
TGTGCCAGCAGTGAAGTCTTGTACCGGGCGGGGGGCTCCTACAATGAGCAGTTCTTC
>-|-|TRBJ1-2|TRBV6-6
CASSLDGLFNYGYTF
TGTGCCAGCAGTTTGGACGGTTTGTTTAACTATGGCTACACCTTC
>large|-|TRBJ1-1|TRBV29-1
CSAPTLRASNTEAFF
TGCAGCGCCCCAACCCTCAGGGCGTCGAACACTGAAGCTTTCTTT